This record looks at one T cell receptor beta chain sequence and its context. Trimming removed 3 bases at V and 2 bases at J, with 20 bases between. CDR1 DFQATT and CDR2 SNEGSKA come from the germline V gene (reference sequence). This CDR3 spans 16 amino acids. Methods used by the authors: Nucleated cell counts were estimated from reference gene primer amplification. Sequencing used immunoSEQ multiplex PCR; TCRdb keeps in-frame clones, though not all of them. The DNA gave D and trimming, while V, J and clone size come from that table. The sample gives about 74,000 clones, 70% to 90% of which show up once; 1.9% is in the top ten. This sample is part of a study of blood T cell repertoires in COVID-19. Study details: Acute and convalescent COVID-19 samples came from the United States, Italy and Spain. T cells, B-cell-depleted T cells, or PBMCs supplied cDNA or gDNA.

The sample taken for sequencing was peripheral blood. The TCR comes from a woman aged 80 or older with active or convalescent COVID-19. The chain uses TRBV20-1 and TRBJ2-7; D may be TRBD1 or TRBD2 (6 bases each). This chain's CDR3 is CSASGGPQRTAYEQYF. The DNA of the CDR3 is TGCAGTGCTAGTGGGGGGCCCCAGCGGACAGCCTACGAGCAGTACTTC.